The clone carrying this TCR beta chain was picked up many times. TCRdb itself ran the 5' RACE reads through MiXCR, one entry per CDR3 protein. The sample carries 210,000 or so distinct CDR3 sequences, 25% to 30% recorded once. The record originates from a study of CD8 T cells in ankylosing spondylitis. The CDR3 is made up of 15 amino acids. Germline V gives CDR1 DFQATT, CDR2 SNEGSKA (reference sequence). J gave up 9 bases and V 5 bases, and 9 bases lay outside the gene matches. The TCR originated in a male donor with ankylosing spondylitis or in good health (not recorded which). Sequencing was carried out using blood, either unsorted or a sorted T cell fraction (not recorded which). This chain joins TRBV20-1 and TRBJ2-1; 14 nucleotides match TRBD2. CDR3 amino acids: CSASTSGRAHSEQFF. CDR3 DNA sequence: TGCAGTGCTTCGACTAGCGGGAGGGCCCACAGTGAGCAGTTCTTC.